This TCR beta chain was recorded in a study of cytotoxic CD8 clonotypes in ibrutinib-treated CLL. On the study more broadly: The samples contained a few hundred thousand productive templates on average. They also contained an average of 94,082 productive rearrangements.

The CDR3 is 13 residues long. Trimming at V came to 8 bases and at J to 2 bases, leaving 3 bases not matched to a gene. Germline CDR1 and CDR2: SNHLY and FYNNEI. Only in-frame clones appear in the TCRdb table, and some are missing; sequencing was by immunoSEQ multiplex PCR. The sample has 250,000 to 350,000 clones, more than 70% seen once. Genomic DNA in an amount of around 2 micrograms was extracted from cryopreserved PBMCs and used for the preparation of TCR beta libraries. Study results and caveats: Whereas clonality rose at ibrutinib response, it declined toward baseline at progression.

On this clone itself: Its antigen is undetermined.

The sequence came from a human donor with chronic lymphocytic leukemia. The chain recombines TRBV2 with TRBJ1-2, with 9 nucleotides matching TRBD1. Specimen: PBMCs, collected at disease progression, from a patient treated with ibrutinib. CDR3 amino acids: CASGQGMNYGYTF. The CDR3 bases are TGTGCCAGCGGACAGGGGATGAACTATGGCTACACCTTC.